The rows below give T cell receptor beta chains drawn from one sample of a study of PD-L1 blockade in urothelial cancer. Some clones are missing from TCRdb's copy, which holds only in-frame ones; the method was immunoSEQ multiplex PCR. Of tens of thousands of clones listed, 84% are singletons. The specimen comprised PBMCs, sampled around atezolizumab (anti-PD-L1) treatment. The receptor set was obtained from a woman aged 70 to 79 with urothelial cancer. Each CDR3 is given with its conserved first and last residue. The D gene is left open where the match is weak. Size is stated for part of the rows, as once, few or many counts, or as a class when the clone is expanded.

v_call: TRBV30
clone_size: once
j_call: TRBJ2-1
d_call: TRBD2
cdr3_length: 12
cdr3_nt: TGTGCCTGGAGTGGGGGGGGGAATGAGCAGTTCTTC
cdr3_aa: CAWSGGGNEQFF

v_call: TRBV5-4
clone_size: -
j_call: TRBJ2-7
d_call: TRBD2
cdr3_length: 14
cdr3_nt: TGTGCCAGCAGCTTGGGCGGGAGGGCCGGGGAGCAGTACTTC
cdr3_aa: CASSLGGRAGEQYF

v_call: TRBV11-2
clone_size: -
j_call: TRBJ2-1
d_call: -
cdr3_length: 12
cdr3_nt: TGTGCCAGCAGCTTCAATGAGGTTGAGCAGTTCTTC
cdr3_aa: CASSFNEVEQFF

v_call: TRBV11-2
clone_size: -
j_call: TRBJ2-7
d_call: -
cdr3_length: 14
cdr3_nt: TGTGCCAGCAAACGACAGGTGGATTCCTACGAGCAGTACTTC
cdr3_aa: CASKRQVDSYEQYF

v_call: TRBV5-6
clone_size: -
j_call: TRBJ1-1
d_call: TRBD1
cdr3_length: 16
cdr3_nt: TGTGCCAGCAGATTTTCACAGGGGGGAAGGAACACTGAAGCTTTCTTT
cdr3_aa: CASRFSQGGRNTEAFF

v_call: TRBV7-2
clone_size: -
j_call: TRBJ2-1
d_call: -
cdr3_length: 15
cdr3_nt: TGTGCCAGCTCCCGGGCGGGCGGGCTATACAATGAGCAGTTCTTC
cdr3_aa: CASSRAGGLYNEQFF

v_call: TRBV7-8
clone_size: -
j_call: TRBJ1-2
d_call: -
cdr3_length: 16
cdr3_nt: TGTGCCAGCAGCTTAAGGGCCCAGGGAATGGGGGGGGGCTACACCTTC
cdr3_aa: CASSLRAQGMGGGYTF

v_call: TRBV7-2
clone_size: -
j_call: TRBJ1-6
d_call: -
cdr3_length: 17
cdr3_nt: TGTGCCAGCAGCTTAGTTGGTGGGGGGGCAAAGAATTCACCCCTCCACTTT
cdr3_aa: CASSLVGGGAKNSPLHF

v_call: TRBV2
clone_size: -
j_call: TRBJ2-5
d_call: -
cdr3_length: 15
cdr3_nt: TGTGCCAGCAGTGAAGCAAGGGGAGGGGGAGAGACCCAGTACTTC
cdr3_aa: CASSEARGGGETQYF

v_call: TRBV19
clone_size: few
j_call: TRBJ1-1
d_call: -
cdr3_length: 13
cdr3_nt: TGTGCCAGTAGTATCAGGGGCTCACCTGAAGCTTTCTTT
cdr3_aa: CASSIRGSPEAFF

v_call: TRBV18
clone_size: once
j_call: TRBJ2-7
d_call: TRBD2
cdr3_length: 15
cdr3_nt: TGTGCCAGCTCAGGGACTAGCGGGATCTCCTACGAGCAGTACTTC
cdr3_aa: CASSGTSGISYEQYF

v_call: TRBV29-1
clone_size: -
j_call: TRBJ1-2
d_call: TRBD1
cdr3_length: 12
cdr3_nt: TGCAGTACAGGGGAGGAAGACTATGGCTACACCTTC
cdr3_aa: CSTGEEDYGYTF

v_call: TRBV7-2
clone_size: -
j_call: TRBJ2-2
d_call: -
cdr3_length: 15
cdr3_nt: TGTGCCAGCAGCTCCTGGGGCCGGAACACCGGGGAGCTGTTTTTT
cdr3_aa: CASSSWGRNTGELFF

v_call: TRBV9
clone_size: -
j_call: TRBJ2-5
d_call: TRBD2
cdr3_length: 16
cdr3_nt: TGTGCCAGCAGCGCCGGGGTGACTAGCGGGGTTGAGACCCAGTACTTC
cdr3_aa: CASSAGVTSGVETQYF

v_call: TRBV4-1
clone_size: -
j_call: TRBJ2-7
d_call: TRBD1
cdr3_length: 15
cdr3_nt: TGCGCCAGCAGCCAGCCAGGACAGGGTTCGGTCGAGCAGTACTTC
cdr3_aa: CASSQPGQGSVEQYF

v_call: TRBV27
clone_size: -
j_call: TRBJ2-5
d_call: -
cdr3_length: 13
cdr3_nt: TGTGCCAGCGGGCAGAGGCTGGCGGGTCCGGGGTACTTC
cdr3_aa: CASGQRLAGPGYF

v_call: TRBV19
clone_size: -
j_call: TRBJ2-1
d_call: -
cdr3_length: 15
cdr3_nt: TGTGCCAGTACCTTTTCACAGGGCTCCTACAATGAGCAGTTCTTC
cdr3_aa: CASTFSQGSYNEQFF

v_call: TRBV2
clone_size: few
j_call: TRBJ2-2
d_call: -
cdr3_length: 13
cdr3_nt: TGTGCCAGCAGTGGAGAATCGCACGGGGAGCTGTTTTTT
cdr3_aa: CASSGESHGELFF

v_call: TRBV27
clone_size: -
j_call: TRBJ1-4
d_call: -
cdr3_length: 15
cdr3_nt: TGTGCCAGCAGCCCCCGACTTGCAACTAATGAAAAACTGTTTTTT
cdr3_aa: CASSPRLATNEKLFF

v_call: TRBV18
clone_size: -
j_call: TRBJ1-1
d_call: -
cdr3_length: 15
cdr3_nt: TGTGCCAGCTTTCAAGGGGCAGCCCCGAACACTGAAGCTTTCTTT
cdr3_aa: CASFQGAAPNTEAFF

v_call: TRBV10-3
clone_size: -
j_call: TRBJ2-1
d_call: TRBD2
cdr3_length: 16
cdr3_nt: TGTGCCATCAGTGAGCCAGGGGTAGCGGGAGGCAATGAGCAGTTCTTC
cdr3_aa: CAISEPGVAGGNEQFF

v_call: TRBV9
clone_size: -
j_call: TRBJ2-5
d_call: -
cdr3_length: 14
cdr3_nt: TGTGCCAGCAGCGTCGCGGGGAGCGGCGAGACCCAGTACTTC
cdr3_aa: CASSVAGSGETQYF

v_call: TRBV28
clone_size: -
j_call: TRBJ2-1
d_call: TRBD2
cdr3_length: 15
cdr3_nt: TGTGCCAGCGGCCTAGCGGGAGAAAATTACAATGAGCAGTTCTTC
cdr3_aa: CASGLAGENYNEQFF

v_call: TRBV19
clone_size: -
j_call: TRBJ1-2
d_call: TRBD1
cdr3_length: 14
cdr3_nt: TGTGCCAGTAGTATTGAGGGGGCGAACTATGGCTACACCTTC
cdr3_aa: CASSIEGANYGYTF